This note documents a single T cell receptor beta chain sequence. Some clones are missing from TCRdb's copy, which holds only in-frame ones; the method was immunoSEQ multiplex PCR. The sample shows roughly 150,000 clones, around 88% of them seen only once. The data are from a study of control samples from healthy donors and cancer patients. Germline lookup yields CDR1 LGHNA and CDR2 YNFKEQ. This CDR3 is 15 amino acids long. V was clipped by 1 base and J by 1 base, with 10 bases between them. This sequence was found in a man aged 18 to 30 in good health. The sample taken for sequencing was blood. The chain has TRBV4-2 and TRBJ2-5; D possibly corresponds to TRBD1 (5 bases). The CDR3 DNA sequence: TGTGCCAGCAGCCAAGTTGGGGCAGGCCAAGAGACCCAGTACTTC. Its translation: CASSQVGAGQETQYF.